These 24 T cell receptor beta chains originate from one sample sequenced in a study of cytomegalovirus exposure and HLA in healthy donors. With 60 Vbeta and 13 Jbeta primers, the PCR was carried out. Generated by immunoSEQ multiplex PCR, the TCRdb table keeps only in-frame clones and is missing some. The table shows roughly 150,000 clones, with about 84% occurring only once. Sequencing used PBMCs. The receptor set was obtained from a male donor in good health and CMV-seronegative.

The chain combines TRBV11-3 with TRBJ2-2; the D is unclear. The CDR3 is 13 amino acids. Germline V lookup: CDR1 SGHNT, CDR2 YENEEA. V was shortened by 7 bases and J by 2 bases, with 8 bases between the two germline ends. CDR3 amino acids: CASTSVNTGELFF. The CDR3 DNA reads TGTGCCAGCACCTCGGTTAACACCGGGGAGCTGTTTTTT.

The sample holds a few counts of this clone. The chain couples TRBV6-6 to TRBJ1-4, with 9 nucleotides matching TRBD1. J gave up 7 bases and V 6 bases, and 9 bases lay outside the gene matches. The CDR3 is made up of 15 amino acids. Per germline, CDR1 MNHNY and CDR2 SVGAGI (reference sequence). Written as DNA, the CDR3 is TGTGCCAGCAGGAATACAGGGGGCACGATTGAAAAACTGTTTTTT. Amino acids: CASRNTGGTIEKLFF.

The V and J genes are TRBV25-1 and TRBJ2-7, with a possible D match to TRBD1 (6 bases). V was clipped by 2 bases and J by 2 bases, with 7 bases between them. The CDR3 totals 13 residues. Germline CDR1 reads MGHDK; CDR2 reads SYGVNS. The CDR3 loop is CASSETGTYEQYF. CDR3 nucleotides: TGTGCCAGCAGTGAAACAGGGACCTACGAGCAGTACTTC.

The chain couples TRBV6-1 to TRBJ1-2; maybe TRBD1 (6 bases). CDR3 length equals 11 residues. CDR1 and CDR2 from the germline V gene are MNHNS and SASEGT. The CDR3 spells CTSGTTYGYTF. The CDR3 nucleotides are TGTACGTCGGGGACAACATATGGCTACACCTTC.

The chain joins TRBV28 to TRBJ1-6; 10 bases are shared with TRBD1. Germline CDR1 MDHEN, CDR2 SYDVKM. Unmatched junction bases numbered 3, after V lost 2 bases and J lost 5 bases. The CDR3 extends over 16 amino acids. This CDR3 reads CASSLPGQGDNSPLHF. The CDR3 DNA is TGTGCCAGCAGTTTACCTGGACAGGGGGATAATTCACCCCTCCACTTT. The full variable domain, with the rest looked up from reference TRBV28 and TRBJ1-6, is DVKVTQSSRYLVKRTGEKVFLECVQDMDHENMFWYRQDPGLGLRLIYFSYDVKMKEKGDIPEGYSVSREKKERFSLILESASTNQTSMYLCASSLPGQGDNSPLHFGNGTRLTVT.

The chain couples TRBV5-4 to TRBJ2-1, with 7 nucleotides matching TRBD2. Germline CDR1 SGHNT, CDR2 YYREEE (reference sequence). The V gene end was trimmed by 1 base and the J gene end by 12 bases; junction bases not matched to a gene: 13. This CDR3 comprises 15 residues. In DNA form, the CDR3 reads TGTGCCAGCAGCTTGAGACTAGCCGAAGGATATGCGCAGTTCTTC. Its protein is CASSLRLAEGYAQFF. The complete variable domain, with remaining parts taken from reference TRBV5-4 and TRBJ2-1, reads ETGVTQSPTHLIKTRGQQVTLRCSSQSGHNTVSWYQQALGQGPQFIFQYYREEENGRGNFPPRFSGLQFPNYSSELNVNALELDDSALYLCASSLRLAEGYAQFFGPGTRLTVL.

This chain joins TRBV28 and TRBJ2-7, with TRBD2 identical over 7 bases. The ends lost 9 bases at V and 4 bases at J; junction bases unmatched: 9. This CDR3 is built from 13 residues. Germline V gives CDR1 MDHEN, CDR2 SYDVKM. The chain's CDR3 is CASVLGGEYEQYF. In nucleotides, the CDR3 is TGTGCCAGTGTCCTGGGGGGGGAGTACGAGCAGTACTTC.

The V and J genes are TRBV4-3 and TRBJ2-3; 7 nucleotides line up with TRBD2. From germline, CDR1 is LGHNA and CDR2 YSLEER. The V and J ends lost 2 bases and 2 bases, in that order; junction bases with no gene match: 10. The CDR3 contains 17 residues. CDR3 DNA: TGCGCCAGCAGCCAAAGCGGGACGAGGCCCCCCACAGATACGCAGTATTTT. The encoded protein is CASSQSGTRPPTDTQYF.

The CDR3 bases are TGTGCCAGTAGTCTCACTAGCGCCGGTACGCAGTATTTT. Translated, it gives CASSLTSAGTQYF. V gene TRBV19 combines with J gene TRBJ2-3, with TRBD2 identical over 7 bases. The CDR3 runs 13 residues. With 5 bases clipped from V and 8 bases from J, the junction kept 7 bases outside the gene matches. Germline assignment: CDR1 LNHDA and CDR2 SQIVND (reference sequence).

The chain employs TRBV9 and TRBJ1-1; the match to TRBD1 covers 8 bases. The CDR3 extends over 14 amino acids. Germline lookup yields CDR1 SGDLS and CDR2 YYNGEE. After removal of 4 bases from V and 3 bases from J, the junction contained 5 bases not matched to a gene. Here the CDR3 reads CASSPQTGDTEAFF. The CDR3 nucleotides are TGTGCCAGCAGCCCACAGACAGGGGACACTGAAGCTTTCTTT.

The chain recombines TRBV7-3 with TRBJ2-1; maybe TRBD2 (6 bases). Trimming shortened V by 0 bases and J by 5 bases, and 11 bases separated the two germline ends. CDR1 and CDR2 from the germline V gene are SGHTA and FQGTGA. CDR3 length: 15 residues. The CDR3 sequence: CASSLTGSSHNEQFF. Here the CDR3 DNA reads TGTGCCAGCAGCTTAACCGGGAGTAGCCACAATGAGCAGTTCTTC.

The gene calls are TRBV2 and TRBJ2-4, with a tentative D call TRBD2 (6 bases). From germline, CDR1 is SNHLY and CDR2 FYNNEI. This CDR3 has 11 residues. With 6 bases removed from V and 9 bases from J, the gap between germline ends came to 9 bases. The CDR3 here is CASSLEGIQYF. The CDR3 coding sequence is TGTGCCAGCAGCCTGGAGGGCATTCAGTACTTC.

The chain joins TRBV6-1 to TRBJ2-3, with 7 bases lining up with TRBD2. With V trimmed by 3 bases and J by 6 bases, 9 bases remained unmatched. Germline CDR1 reads MNHNS; CDR2 reads SASEGT. The CDR3 is 15 amino acids. The CDR3 DNA reads TGTGCCAGCAGTGACTTAGCGGGTGGAACCGATACGCAGTATTTT. This translates into CASSDLAGGTDTQYF.

This chain uses TRBV2 with TRBJ1-4; weak D call: TRBD1 (5 bases). Trimming took off 6 bases at V and 5 bases at J, with 10 bases between the two ends. Germline CDR1 is SNHLY and CDR2 is FYNNEI. This CDR3 contains 13 residues. The CDR3 DNA sequence: TGTGCCAGCAGCTGGGACTCCAATGAAAAACTGTTTTTT. Its translation is CASSWDSNEKLFF.

This chain connects TRBV5-8 to TRBJ2-3; TRBD1 matches at 9 bases. This CDR3 is 15 amino acids long. V lost 3 bases, J lost 3 bases, and 5 bases stayed unmatched. CDR1 is SGHTS, CDR2 YDEGEE, per germline. CDR3 sequence (DNA): TGTGCCAGCAGCTATCAGGGGACAGGGACAGATACGCAGTATTTT. Its protein product is CASSYQGTGTDTQYF.

The chain recombines TRBV4-2 with TRBJ2-7; D may be TRBD2 (6 bases). From germline, CDR1 is LGHNA and CDR2 YNFKEQ. The CDR3 has 16 residues. V lost 1 base and J 4 bases, leaving 17 bases between the germline ends. The CDR3 DNA reads as TGTGCCAGCAGCCAAGGTGAGACTAGTCATGCATACGAGCAGTACTTC. The encoded protein is CASSQGETSHAYEQYF.

The chain links TRBV4-3 to TRBJ2-1, with D unclear. Per the germline V gene, CDR1 is LGHNA and CDR2 is YSLEER. Trimming cost V 5 bases and J 6 bases, with 14 bases left between them. The CDR3 covers 14 residues. The CDR3 DNA follows: TGCGCCAGCAGCATCTCAGACTTACTCAATGAGCAGTTCTTC. It is translated as CASSISDLLNEQFF.

V gene TRBV9 combines with J gene TRBJ1-1, with TRBD1 identical over 8 bases. The germline CDR1 and CDR2 sequences are SGDLS and YYNGEE. Losses at the gene ends were 3 bases for V and 1 base for J; bases not matched to a gene: 2. The CDR3 sequence is 14 residues long. DNA of the CDR3: TGTGCCAGCAGCGCTACAGGGGGGAACACTGAAGCTTTCTTT. Translation: CASSATGGNTEAFF. Variable domain in full (rest from reference TRBV9 and TRBJ1-1): DSGVTQTPKHLITATGQRVTLRCSPRSGDLSVYWYQQSLDQGLQFLIQYYNGEERAKGNILERFSAQQFPDLHSELNLSSLELGDSALYFCASSATGGNTEAFFGQGTRLTVV.

The chain employs TRBV7-9 and TRBJ2-3; TRBD1 might be the D (6 bases). This CDR3 region has 16 residues. Looked up from germline, CDR1 is SEHNR and CDR2 is FQNEAQ (reference sequence). The V gene lost 4 bases and the J gene lost 0 bases, with 14 bases spanning the gap. CDR3 nucleotide sequence: TGTGCCAGCAGCTATAGTGGGACAAGGAGCACAGATACGCAGTATTTT. It is translated as CASSYSGTRSTDTQYF.

This clone was seen just once. The chain employs TRBV2 and TRBJ2-7, with D perhaps matching TRBD2 (5 bases). From germline, CDR1 is SNHLY and CDR2 FYNNEI. Trimming shortened V by 7 bases and J by 0 bases, and 13 bases separated the two germline ends. The CDR3 covers 14 residues. Written as DNA, the CDR3 is TGTGCCAGCAAATTACGGGAAAGCTCCTACGAGCAGTACTTC. This gives the protein CASKLRESSYEQYF.

The gene calls are TRBV6-1 and TRBJ2-7, with D maybe TRBD1 (6 bases). The CDR3 contains 13 residues. Germline assignment: CDR1 MNHNS and CDR2 SASEGT. Between the trimmed V and J ends, which lost 6 bases and 0 bases, there was a span of 9 bases. The CDR3 DNA reads as TGTGCCAGCAGGGACAGCAACTCCTACGAGCAGTACTTC. Translated, it gives CASRDSNSYEQYF.

CDR3 in amino acids: CASSVSEAFF. Here the CDR3 DNA reads TGTGCCAGCAGTGTCTCTGAAGCTTTCTTT. The gene calls are TRBV6-1 and TRBJ1-1; D unclear. Germline CDR1 MNHNS, CDR2 SASEGT. The germline V and J ends were trimmed by 4 bases and 6 bases, with 3 bases remaining between them. The CDR3 sequence is 10 residues long.

The V gene is TRBV15, the J gene TRBJ2-1; TRBD2 might be the D (5 bases). The CDR3 spans 16 residues. From germline, CDR1 is LNHNV and CDR2 YYDKDF (reference sequence). The V and J ends lost 1 base and 0 bases respectively, with 10 bases between them. The CDR3 sequence: CATSRVFSDSYNEQFF. CDR3 nucleotides: TGTGCCACCAGCAGAGTGTTTAGCGACTCCTACAATGAGCAGTTCTTC.

This chain connects TRBV18 to TRBJ1-1; D unclear. The germline V gene has CDR1 KGHSH and CDR2 LQKENI. The CDR3 is made up of 16 amino acids. Trimming left V 0 bases short and J 3 bases short, with 14 bases between. CDR3 sequence (DNA): TGTGCCAGCTCACCACCCCCAGGAATGAGGGACACTGAAGCTTTCTTT. Translated: CASSPPPGMRDTEAFF.